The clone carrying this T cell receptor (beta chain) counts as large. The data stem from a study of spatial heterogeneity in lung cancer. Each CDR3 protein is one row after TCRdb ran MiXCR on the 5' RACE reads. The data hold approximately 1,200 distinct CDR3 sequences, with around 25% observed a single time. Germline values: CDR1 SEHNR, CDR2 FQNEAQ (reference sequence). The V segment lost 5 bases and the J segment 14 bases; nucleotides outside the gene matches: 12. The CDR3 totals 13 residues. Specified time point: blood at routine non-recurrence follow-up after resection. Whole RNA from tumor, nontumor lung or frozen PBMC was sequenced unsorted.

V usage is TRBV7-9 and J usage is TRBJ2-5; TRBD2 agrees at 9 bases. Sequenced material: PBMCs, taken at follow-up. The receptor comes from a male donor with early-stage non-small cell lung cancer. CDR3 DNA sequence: TGTGCCAGCAGCCCACCCGCGGGAGGGGTCTGCTACTTC. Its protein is CASSPPAGGVCYF.